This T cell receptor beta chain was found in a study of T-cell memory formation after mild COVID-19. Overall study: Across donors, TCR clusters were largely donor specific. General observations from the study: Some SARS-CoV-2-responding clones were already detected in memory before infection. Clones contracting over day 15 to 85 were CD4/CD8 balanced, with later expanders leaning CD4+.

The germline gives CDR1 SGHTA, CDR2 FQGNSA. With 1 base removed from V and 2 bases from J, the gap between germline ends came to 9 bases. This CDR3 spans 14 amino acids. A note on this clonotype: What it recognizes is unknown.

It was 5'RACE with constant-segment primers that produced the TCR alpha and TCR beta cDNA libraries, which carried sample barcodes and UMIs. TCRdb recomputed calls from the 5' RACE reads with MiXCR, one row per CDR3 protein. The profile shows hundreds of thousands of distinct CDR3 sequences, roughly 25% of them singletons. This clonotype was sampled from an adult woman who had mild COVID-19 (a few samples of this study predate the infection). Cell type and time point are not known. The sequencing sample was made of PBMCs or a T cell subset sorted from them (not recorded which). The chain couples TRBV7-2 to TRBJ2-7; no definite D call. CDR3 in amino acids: CASSLGTVAYEQYF. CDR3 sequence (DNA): TGTGCCAGCAGCTTAGGGACGGTAGCCTACGAGCAGTACTTC.